Presented here are 19 T cell receptor beta chains from one specimen sequenced in a study of CD8 T cells in ankylosing spondylitis. TCRdb re-derived calls from the 5' RACE reads in MiXCR, one entry per CDR3 protein. Here the sample spans hundreds of thousands of distinct CDR3 sequences, roughly 13% being singletons. Antigens for these TCRs are unknown. The study's findings and limits: Characteristic, it appeared, of ankylosing spondylitis blood was a TCR beta motif of eight or nine highly homologous variants.

The sequencing sample was made of blood, either unsorted or a sorted T cell fraction (not recorded which). The receptors here all came from a male donor with ankylosing spondylitis.

The chain couples TRBV5-1 to TRBJ2-2; D is possibly TRBD2 (5 bases). CDR1 is SGHRS, CDR2 YFSETQ, per germline. The V and J ends lost 3 bases and 6 bases respectively, with 6 bases between them. The CDR3 covers 12 residues. The CDR3 loop reads CASSWRAGELFF. The DNA of the CDR3 is TGCGCCAGCAGCTGGCGGGCCGGGGAGCTGTTTTTT.

V is TRBV19 and J is TRBJ2-1; no definite D call. With 0 bases removed from V and 1 base from J, the gap between germline ends came to 7 bases. The CDR3 runs to 15 residues. Germline V gene lookup returns CDR1 LNHDA and CDR2 SQIVND (reference sequence). The CDR3 region is CASSIEQWSYNEQFF. The CDR3 region has the DNA TGTGCCAGTAGTATAGAACAGTGGTCCTACAATGAGCAGTTCTTC.

This clonotype was seen a handful of times. The rearrangement uses TRBV5-5 and TRBJ2-1, with 8 positions matching TRBD2. In germline, CDR1 is SGHKS, CDR2 YYEKEE (reference sequence). V was clipped by 6 bases and J by 0 bases; unmatched bases: 8. This CDR3 is built from 16 residues. CDR3 sequence (DNA): TGTGCCAGCACCCTCCCGGGAGGGGGCTCCTACAATGAGCAGTTCTTC. Translating gives CASTLPGGGSYNEQFF.

Only a few counts were recorded for this clonotype. The chain uses TRBV11-1 and TRBJ1-6, with 10 nucleotides matching TRBD1. Germline loops: CDR1 SGHAT, CDR2 FQDESV (reference sequence). Losses at the gene ends were 5 bases for V and 9 bases for J; bases not matched to a gene: 13. The CDR3 sequence is 17 residues long. CDR3 in amino acids: CASSARGAGQGTSPLHF. The CDR3 DNA follows: TGTGCCAGCAGCGCAAGGGGGGCGGGACAGGGGACTTCACCCCTCCACTTT.

The chain has TRBV2 and TRBJ2-5; D perhaps matches TRBD2 (5 bases). Germline CDR1 and CDR2: SNHLY and FYNNEI. V was shortened by 3 bases and J by 13 bases, with 15 bases between the two germline ends. This CDR3 is built from 12 residues. This CDR3 is CASSDGGLSLYF. For the CDR3, the DNA is TGTGCCAGCAGTGATGGAGGCCTAAGTTTGTACTTC.

The chain is built from TRBV7-9 and TRBJ2-7; 7 nucleotides align to TRBD2. V gave up 5 bases and J gave up 5 bases; unmatched junction bases: 15. Germline V gives CDR1 SEHNR, CDR2 FQNEAQ (reference sequence). The CDR3 length is 16 residues. CDR3 region: CASSPTPRLADHEQYF. CDR3 in DNA: TGTGCCAGCAGCCCCACCCCCCGGCTAGCGGACCACGAGCAGTACTTC.

This clonotype has at least ten counts. The CDR3 nucleotides are TGTGCCAGCAGCTTGGGGACAGTCTACAATGAGCAGTTCTTC. As protein: CASSLGTVYNEQFF. This sequence joins TRBV5-6 and TRBJ2-1, with a possible D match to TRBD1 (6 bases). Germline V lookup: CDR1 SGHDT, CDR2 YYEEEE. The V and J ends lost 0 bases and 3 bases respectively, with 7 bases between them. The CDR3 runs to 14 residues.

The rearrangement uses TRBV6-5 and TRBJ1-2; 9 bases align to TRBD1. The CDR3 is made up of 17 amino acids. V was pared by 1 base and J by 2 bases, with 8 bases of the junction left unmatched. Germline CDR1 is MNHEY and CDR2 is SVGAGI. CDR3: CASSYLSRDRENYGYTF. In DNA form, the CDR3 reads TGTGCCAGCAGTTACTTGTCCCGGGACAGGGAGAACTATGGCTACACCTTC.

In this sample, this clonotype turned up many times. The chain combines TRBV13 with TRBJ2-6; the D gene is possibly TRBD1 (5 bases). The germline V gene has CDR1 PRHDT and CDR2 FYEKMQ (reference sequence). The ends were cut back, 5 bases at V and 0 bases at J, with 8 bases in the middle. The CDR3 runs 15 residues. The CDR3 sequence: CASSKQGSGANVLTF. Here the CDR3 DNA reads TGTGCCAGCAGCAAGCAGGGCTCTGGGGCCAACGTCCTGACTTTC.

This clonotype was seen a few times. The chain employs TRBV28 and TRBJ2-3; TRBD1 aligns across 8 bases. With 2 bases clipped from V and 4 bases from J, the junction kept 17 bases outside the gene matches. The CDR3 loop spans 19 amino acids. CDR1 and CDR2 (germline): MDHEN, SYDVKM. The CDR3 DNA sequence: TGTGCCAGCAGTTTAGGACAGGGTATCCCCTTTGGGCCCCCAGATACGCAGTATTTT. It is translated as CASSLGQGIPFGPPDTQYF.

The rearrangement links TRBV5-1 to TRBJ2-1, with a possible D match to TRBD2 (6 bases). CDR1 and CDR2 from the germline V gene are SGHRS and YFSETQ. The ends were cut back, 10 bases at V and 7 bases at J, with 18 bases in the middle. There are 13 residues in the CDR3. The CDR3 bases are TGCGCCTCCGCCGGGGGTATCAGTAATGAGCAGTTCTTC. This sequence encodes CASAGGISNEQFF.

This sequence joins TRBV24-1 and TRBJ2-1; maybe TRBD2 (6 bases). The ends were cut back, 7 bases at V and 9 bases at J, with 9 bases in the middle. This CDR3 comprises 11 residues. Germline CDR1 and CDR2: KGHDR and SFDVKD. The CDR3 nucleotides read TGTGCCACCAGACGGGGACTTGAGCAGTTCTTC. This gives the protein CATRRGLEQFF.

This clonotype was found many times. The V and J genes are TRBV4-2 and TRBJ1-1, with a tentative D call TRBD1 (5 bases). Trimming took 6 bases from V and 5 from J, leaving 16 bases between them. Germline V gives CDR1 LGHNA, CDR2 YNFKEQ. This CDR3 contains 14 residues. CDR3 sequence: CASRTLGGRTEAFF. The CDR3 coding sequence is TGTGCCAGCAGGACGTTGGGGGGGAGGACTGAAGCTTTCTTT.

The chain recombines TRBV4-1 with TRBJ1-3; D is unresolved. The V end was cut by 0 bases, the J end by 0 bases, with 18 bases between. The CDR3 covers 19 residues. CDR1 is MGHRA, CDR2 YSYEKL, per germline. CDR3 residues: CASSQDLAGRLDSGNTIYF. CDR3 coding DNA: TGCGCCAGCAGCCAAGATCTTGCGGGCCGGCTCGACTCTGGAAACACCATATATTTT.

This clonotype occurred a few times. The chain combines TRBV2 with TRBJ1-1; the D gene is possibly TRBD1 (6 bases). The germline CDR1 and CDR2 sequences are SNHLY and FYNNEI. This CDR3 spans 14 amino acids. Trimming removed 5 bases from V and 3 bases from J, with 13 bases in between. CDR3 DNA: TGTGCCAGCAGTAAACAGGGATGGGACACTGAAGCTTTCTTT. This sequence encodes CASSKQGWDTEAFF. The full variable domain, with the rest looked up from reference TRBV2 and TRBJ1-1, is EPEVTQTPSHQVTQMGQEVILRCVPISNHLYFYWYRQILGQKVEFLVSFYNNEISEKSEIFDDQFSVERPDGSNFTLKIRSTKLEDSAMYFCASSKQGWDTEAFFGQGTRLTVV.

This clonotype was observed many times. The CDR3 here is CASSLDREYNEQFF. CDR3 in DNA: TGCGCCAGCAGCTTGGACAGGGAATACAATGAGCAGTTCTTC. The V gene is TRBV5-1, the J gene TRBJ2-1; perhaps TRBD1 as D (6 bases). This CDR3 comprises 14 residues. CDR1 SGHRS and CDR2 YFSETQ come from the germline V gene. V shed 0 bases and J shed 4 bases, with 8 bases lying between them.

This rearrangement joins TRBV20-1 to TRBJ1-1; D remains unclear. This CDR3 region has 13 residues. The germline CDR1 and CDR2 sequences are DFQATT and SNEGSKA (reference sequence). Trimming pared 4 bases from V and 1 base from J, leaving 10 bases between. The CDR3 DNA is TGCAGTGCTAAGATAGATCCGAACACTGAAGCTTTCTTT. It codes for CSAKIDPNTEAFF.

This clonotype was counted at least ten times. The CDR3 DNA follows: TGTGCCAGCAGCTTGGGACTAGCGGGAGTAGGGTCTAACAATGAGCAGTTCTTC. Amino acid sequence: CASSLGLAGVGSNNEQFF. The J gene is TRBJ2-1, the V gene TRBV11-1, with 14 nucleotides matching TRBD2. CDR1 and CDR2 (germline): SGHAT, FQDESV (reference sequence). CDR3 length equals 18 residues. V lost 3 bases, J lost 5 bases, and 9 bases stayed unmatched.

The chain recombines TRBV11-1 with TRBJ2-3; D is ambiguous. V lost 5 bases and J 7 bases, leaving 10 bases between the germline ends. Germline V gene sequence: CDR1 SGHAT, CDR2 FQDESV (reference sequence). The CDR3 is 12 residues long. The CDR3 sequence: CASSPQRNTQYF. The CDR3 nucleotides are TGTGCCAGCAGCCCTCAAAGGAATACGCAGTATTTT.